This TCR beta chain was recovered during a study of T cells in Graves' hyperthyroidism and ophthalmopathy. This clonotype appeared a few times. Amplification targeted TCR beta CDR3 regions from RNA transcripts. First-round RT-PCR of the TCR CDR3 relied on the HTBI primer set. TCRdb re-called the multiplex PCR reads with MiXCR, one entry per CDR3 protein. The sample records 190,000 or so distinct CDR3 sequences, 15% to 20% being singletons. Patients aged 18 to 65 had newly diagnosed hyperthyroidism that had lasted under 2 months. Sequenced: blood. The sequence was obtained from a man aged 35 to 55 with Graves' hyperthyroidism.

The CDR3 loop is CASSIEYGLAGGRSEQFF. In DNA form, the CDR3 reads TGTGCCAGTAGTATAGAGTACGGGCTAGCGGGGGGGCGAAGTGAGCAGTTCTTC. V gene TRBV19 combines with J gene TRBJ2-1; TRBD2 matches at 12 bases. The CDR3 is 18 residues long. Trimming at V came to 0 bases and at J to 9 bases, leaving 12 bases not matched to a gene. Looked up from germline, CDR1 is LNHDA and CDR2 is SQIVND (reference sequence). The whole variable domain, remainder taken from reference TRBV19 and TRBJ2-1, is DGGITQSPKYLFRKEGQNVTLSCEQNLNHDAMYWYRQDPGQGLRLIYYSQIVNDFQKGDIAEGYSVSREKKESFPLTVTSAQKNPTAFYLCASSIEYGLAGGRSEQFFGPGTRLTVL.